The T cell receptor beta chain described here comes from a study of early T cells in non-severe SARS-CoV-2 infection. Study-wide background: Chains from this unsorted whole-blood bulk RNA could not be paired.

A word on this clonotype: The junction departs from the called germline gene at one end, perhaps through a read error.

The CDR3 is 13 residues long. In germline, CDR1 is SGHTA, CDR2 FQGTGA. Unique molecular identifiers were attached to individual cDNA molecules. TCRdb used MiXCR to reprocess the 5' RACE reads, holding one entry per CDR3 protein. The data hold around 60,000 distinct CDR3 sequences, with roughly 12% observed a single time. The chain joins TRBV7-3 to TRBJ2-2; D is unclear. This sample comprised whole blood, obtained at baseline. This clonotype was obtained from an adult who was a healthcare worker with PCR-confirmed SARS-CoV-2 infection or an uninfected control (not recorded which). The CDR3 loop is CVSSLRFSGELFF. The CDR3 DNA reads TGTGTCAGCAGCCTTAGGTTCTCCGGAGAGCTGTTTTTT.